This T cell receptor beta chain is from a study of cytomegalovirus exposure and HLA in healthy donors. Study background: From HLA-typed donors, an early data release held roughly 80 million unique TCRs.

The PCR employed 60 Vbeta primers together with 13 Jbeta primers. The data were produced by immunoSEQ multiplex PCR, yet TCRdb's version contains in-frame clones alone and is incomplete. Among 150,000 to 200,000 clones listed, 70% to 85% were seen once. This clone was recorded only once. Its antigen remains unknown. V lost 1 base, J lost 5 bases, and 8 bases lay in between. Per the germline V gene, CDR1 is MGHDK and CDR2 is SYGVNS. The CDR3 runs 14 residues. Study observations and caveats: Cytomegalovirus-associated status was assigned to approximately 160 TCR beta chains. Reportedly, HLA-A and HLA-B alleles of most subjects were accurately predicted from TCR beta. Analysis was carried out at a later point, and it linked a missense DCLRE1C variant to TCR beta V- and J-gene trimming.

The chain has TRBV25-1 and TRBJ1-4; D is undetermined. The sample taken for sequencing was PBMCs. This TCR derives from a woman between 25 and 40 years old in good health and CMV-seropositive. This chain's CDR3 is CASSEFGLNEKLFF. CDR3 nucleotides: TGTGCCAGCAGTGAATTCGGTCTCAATGAAAAACTGTTTTTT.